This TCR beta chain was sequenced for a study of cytomegalovirus exposure and HLA in healthy donors. Study-level information: In an earlier analysis, around 120 million unique TCR beta sequences were found from some 170 million T cells.

Points from the study as a whole: One variant, a missense change in DCLRE1C, was linked in a later analysis to TCR beta V- and J-gene trimming.

V lost 6 bases, J lost 7 bases, and 15 bases lay in between. The CDR3 runs 13 residues. CDR1 and CDR2 from the germline V gene are MNHEY and SVGAGI. Comment on this clone: Its antigen remains unidentified.

The PCR was carried out with 60 Vbeta primers and 13 Jbeta primers. Profiling relied on immunoSEQ multiplex PCR, and the TCRdb table lists in-frame clones only, not all of them. This sample has about 210,000 clones, with over 75% found just once. The TCR originated in a woman in her 50s in good health and CMV-seropositive. What was sequenced was PBMCs. The chain joins TRBV6-5 to TRBJ1-2, with D perhaps matching TRBD1 (6 bases). CDR3 sequence (DNA): TGTGCCAGCAGGGGGTGGGAGGGGGGTGGCTACACCTTC. This translates into CASRGWEGGGYTF.